The present TCR beta chain was sequenced within a study of blood T cell repertoires in COVID-19. The table came from immunoSEQ multiplex PCR; TCRdb's copy has only in-frame clones and leaves some out. The sample shows 90,000 or so clones, less than 95% of them seen only once. In Seattle, patients joined the study during active infection and were tracked longitudinally. This CDR3 region has 16 residues. Trimming at V came to 4 bases and at J to 5 bases, leaving 9 bases not matched to a gene. The germline V gene has CDR1 SGHNT and CDR2 YYREEE (reference sequence). V gene TRBV5-4 combines with J gene TRBJ2-5; 12 nucleotides align to TRBD2. Sequencing used peripheral blood. The receptor was derived from a man aged 18 to 35 with COVID-19, enrolled during active disease. CDR3 sequence: CASSPRLAGAGETQYF. The CDR3 bases are TGTGCCAGCAGCCCTAGACTAGCGGGAGCCGGGGAGACCCAGTACTTC.